The T cell receptor (beta chain) under discussion was sequenced for a study of blood T cells in healthy people across ages. V lost 6 bases and J lost 5; bases outside the gene matches: 0. The CDR3 is 13 residues long. Germline V CDR1 and CDR2: MNHEY, SVGEGT. The authors ran a second PCR of about 6 to 11 cycles using a sample-barcoded 5' primer and a J-beta primer mix. Through a template-switch adaptor with 12 random nucleotides, each cDNA molecule received a tag. Each of the samples gave a minimum of 3 million paired-end reads that contained CDR3. TCRdb processed the 5' RACE reads anew with MiXCR; each CDR3 protein has one entry. The table includes over 1,500,000 distinct CDR3 sequences, 49% detected once. Healthy individuals of Caucasian origin from Russia, aged 6 to 90, served as donors.

The chain combines TRBV6-2 or TRBV6-3 with TRBJ2-4; the match to TRBD1 covers 11 bases. The receptor comes from a middle-aged woman in good health. The material sequenced was blood. CDR3 protein: CASRGQGENIQYF. CDR3 DNA: TGTGCCAGCAGGGGACAGGGGGAAAACATTCAGTACTTC.